Listed below are T cell receptor beta chains from one sample, sequenced in a study of shared clonotypes between healthy human individuals. The protocol was immunoSEQ multiplex PCR, while the TCRdb copy is restricted to in-frame clones and leaves out a portion. The table lists around 500,000 clones, 81% of them singletons. Sequenced: PBMCs. The receptors were sampled from a middle-aged woman in good health. Some clones in this sample may be carry-over from other donors' samples. Both conserved end residues are part of each CDR3. A D gene is named only where the DNA matches it firmly. Rows give clone size only sometimes, using once, few, many, or a class for an expanded clone.

D	V	size	J	DNA	CDR3
.	TRBV5-1	.	TRBJ2-5	TGCGCCAGCAGCTTTCGACAAAAAGAGACCCAGTACTTC	CASSFRQKETQYF
TRBD1	TRBV7-6	.	TRBJ1-2	TGTGCCAGCAGCCTCGGGACAGGGGTTTCTGGCTACACCTTC	CASSLGTGVSGYTF
TRBD2	TRBV28	.	TRBJ2-1	TGTGCCAGCAGTTTAGGACTAGCGAGCTCCTACAATGAGCAGTTCTTC	CASSLGLASSYNEQFF
TRBD2	TRBV7-2	.	TRBJ2-1	TGTGCCAGCAGCTTAGTGGGGACTAGCTCGTCGCAGTTCTTC	CASSLVGTSSSQFF
.	TRBV5-1	.	TRBJ1-2	TGCGCCAGCCGTGAACAGGGTGGTTGGGGCTACACCTTC	CASREQGGWGYTF
.	TRBV6-9	once	TRBJ2-1	TGTGCCAGCAGTTATAACGGGGGGCAGGTCAATGAGCAGTTCTTC	CASSYNGGQVNEQFF
.	TRBV11-2	.	TRBJ1-3	TGTGCCAGCAGCTTAGTTGCGACGGCACCTGGAAACACCATATATTTT	CASSLVATAPGNTIYF
TRBD1	TRBV4-1	many	TRBJ2-7	TGCGCCAGCAGCCAAGAGGGCGGTTGGACAGGGAAAAACTACGAGCAGTACTTC	CASSQEGGWTGKNYEQYF
TRBD2	TRBV9	.	TRBJ2-1	TGTGCCAGCAGCGTAGGACTAGCGGAACACAATGAGCAGTTCTTC	CASSVGLAEHNEQFF
.	TRBV7-9	.	TRBJ1-1	TGTGCCAGCAGCTTTCTTCTCAGGGGCTACACTGAAGCTTTCTTT	CASSFLLRGYTEAFF
.	TRBV7-2	.	TRBJ2-5	TGTGCCAGCAGCCTAGGGGAGGGGGCCAACCAAGAGACCCAGTACTTC	CASSLGEGANQETQYF
.	TRBV19	once	TRBJ2-4	TGTGCCAGTAGTATCCCAGGGATGGGCAAAAACATTCAGTACTTC	CASSIPGMGKNIQYF
TRBD2	TRBV30	.	TRBJ2-5	TGTGCCTGGCTTCGTCGTAGCGGGCAAGAGACCCAGTACTTC	CAWLRRSGQETQYF
TRBD2	TRBV7-8	once	TRBJ2-1	TGTGCCAGCAGCCAACCGTACGGGACTAGTCAAATTGAGCAGTTCTTC	CASSQPYGTSQIEQFF
.	TRBV5-6	few	TRBJ2-5	TGTGCCAGCAGTCCGGGGAGCATTGGAGAGACCCAGTACTTC	CASSPGSIGETQYF
.	TRBV6-4	.	TRBJ2-4	TGTGCCAGCAGTGACCCGGACATCCTAGCCAAAAACATTCAGTACTTC	CASSDPDILAKNIQYF
.	TRBV4-3	many	TRBJ2-7	TGCGCCAGCAGCCAGGGATTATCGGGACTCCGGGCCGAGCAGTACTTC	CASSQGLSGLRAEQYF
TRBD2	TRBV4-3	.	TRBJ2-5	TGCGCCAGCAGCCAAGAAACCCCTAAGGAGGGTAGCGGGAATGGAAAAGAGACCCAGTACTTC	CASSQETPKEGSGNGKETQYF
TRBD1	TRBV10-3	.	TRBJ1-3	TGTGCCATCGGGACAGGGGAATTAGGAGGAAACACCATATATTTT	CAIGTGELGGNTIYF
.	TRBV7-9	.	TRBJ2-3	TGTGCCAGCAGCTTAGAGGGTAGGCCCACAGATACGCAGTATTTT	CASSLEGRPTDTQYF
TRBD2	TRBV27	.	TRBJ2-7	TGTGCCAGCAGTTTGAGGCGGGAGTCTGGCGAGCAGTACTTC	CASSLRRESGEQYF
TRBD1	TRBV30	once	TRBJ1-1	TGTGCCTGTAGGGACCGGGACAGGAACGCTGAAGCTTTCTTT	CACRDRDRNAEAFF
TRBD1	TRBV6-5	.	TRBJ2-2	TGTGCCAGCAGACGGACAGGGGGTGACACCGGGGAGCTGTTTTTT	CASRRTGGDTGELFF
.	TRBV30	.	TRBJ2-7	TGTGCCTGGAGTGTACCTGGCACTTACTACGAGCAGTACTTC	CAWSVPGTYYEQYF
TRBD2	TRBV7-3	.	TRBJ2-5	TGTGCCAGCAGCCGACTAGCGGGAGGCTACCAAGAGACCCAGTACTTC	CASSRLAGGYQETQYF
.	TRBV5-4	.	TRBJ2-1	TGTGCCAGCAGCGGGGACTCCTACAATGAGCAGTTCTTC	CASSGDSYNEQFF
.	TRBV28	.	TRBJ1-2	TGTGCCAGCAGTTTAGCAGGCGGCGTCTATGGCTACACCTTC	CASSLAGGVYGYTF
.	TRBV6-6	.	TRBJ2-5	TGTGCCAGCAGTTACGACCGCGGGACACAAGAGACCCAGTACTTC	CASSYDRGTQETQYF
TRBD2	TRBV30	.	TRBJ2-7	TGTGCCTGGACTTCCCTAGCGGGAGGGCCCTACGAGCAGTACTTC	CAWTSLAGGPYEQYF
TRBD2	TRBV7-8	few	TRBJ2-1	TGTGCCAGCAGCCCTCCCGGGGGGACGGGGAATGAGCAGTTCTTC	CASSPPGGTGNEQFF
.	TRBV2	medium-sized	TRBJ2-2	TGTGCCAGCACCCCTTGGGGGGAGCTGTTTTTT	CASTPWGELFF
TRBD1	TRBV2	.	TRBJ1-2	TGTGCCACCAACTACAGGGGAGGCTACACCTTC	CATNYRGGYTF
.	TRBV25-1	.	TRBJ1-1	TGTGCCAGCAGTGAATATGCGACTGGGCAGGGTAACACTGAGGCTTTCTTT	CASSEYATGQGNTEAFF
TRBD2	TRBV14	.	TRBJ2-7	TGTGCCAGCAGCCCTCAGACTAGCAGCTACGAGCAGTACTTC	CASSPQTSSYEQYF
.	TRBV6-5	.	TRBJ1-3	TGTGCCAGCAGTTACTCGACAGGAAAAGGATACACCATATATTTT	CASSYSTGKGYTIYF
TRBD2	TRBV5-1	.	TRBJ2-7	TGCGCCAGCAGCCTCGGCCTGCCTAGCGGGATGAGGGAGCAGTACTTC	CASSLGLPSGMREQYF
.	TRBV19	.	TRBJ1-2	TGTGCCAGCCAGACACTAAACTATGGCTACACCTTC	CASQTLNYGYTF
TRBD2	TRBV28	.	TRBJ2-7	TGTGCCACTCTGGGACTAGCGGGAGTCTTTGGCTACGAGCAGTACTTC	CATLGLAGVFGYEQYF
.	TRBV7-7	.	TRBJ2-1	TGTGCTAGCAGCTTAGAGTACACTAGTGCCCTAGGGCAGTTCTTC	CASSLEYTSALGQFF
TRBD2	TRBV6-5	.	TRBJ2-1	TGTGCCAGCAGTTCAGCGGGAGTTCACAATGAGCAGTTCTTC	CASSSAGVHNEQFF
.	TRBV7-3	.	TRBJ2-3	TGTGCCAGCAGCTTAGGGATAACTAGCACAGATACGCAGTATTTT	CASSLGITSTDTQYF
.	TRBV4-2	few	TRBJ2-7	TGTGCCAGCAGCCAAGAAGCTAGCCTCCCTTACGAGCAGTACTTC	CASSQEASLPYEQYF
TRBD2	TRBV7-8	.	TRBJ2-7	TGTGCCAGCAGCTTAGCGACTAGCGGGGGCCCCTACGAGCAGTACTTC	CASSLATSGGPYEQYF
.	TRBV7-2	.	TRBJ1-5	TGTGCCAGCAGCCCTAGCAATCAGCCCCAGCATTTT	CASSPSNQPQHF
.	TRBV28	.	TRBJ2-2	TGTGCCAGCAGGGGCCAGACGGGCGGGACCGGGGAGCTGTTTTTT	CASRGQTGGTGELFF
.	TRBV11-2	.	TRBJ2-6	TGTGCCAGCAGTCGACTACCCTCTGGGGCCAACGTCCTGACTTTC	CASSRLPSGANVLTF
.	TRBV5-1	once	TRBJ2-5	TGCGCCAGCAGCTCTCGCAGAACTGTACAAGAGACCCAGTACTTC	CASSSRRTVQETQYF
TRBD2	TRBV4-2	.	TRBJ2-7	TGTGCCAGCAGCCAAGGCGCCCTAGCGGGATCCTCAGGGGAGCAGTACTTC	CASSQGALAGSSGEQYF
TRBD2	TRBV30	.	TRBJ2-3	TGTGCCGGGGGAATTGGAGCGGGAGGATCCACAGATACGCAGTATTTT	CAGGIGAGGSTDTQYF
TRBD1	TRBV2	.	TRBJ2-7	TGTGCCAGCATTCGAGACAGGGCTACCTACGAGCAGTACTTC	CASIRDRATYEQYF
.	TRBV21-1	.	TRBJ2-1	TGTGCCAGCAGCAAAGACTCTAGCGGGGATTACAATGAGCAGTTCTTC	CASSKDSSGDYNEQFF
.	TRBV10-3	.	TRBJ1-3	TGTGCCATCAGTGGTACCGACTCTGGAAACACCATATATTTT	CAISGTDSGNTIYF
.	TRBV7-6	.	TRBJ2-7	TGTGCCAGCAGCTCACGACAGGGAGGGTACGAGCAGTACTTC	CASSSRQGGYEQYF